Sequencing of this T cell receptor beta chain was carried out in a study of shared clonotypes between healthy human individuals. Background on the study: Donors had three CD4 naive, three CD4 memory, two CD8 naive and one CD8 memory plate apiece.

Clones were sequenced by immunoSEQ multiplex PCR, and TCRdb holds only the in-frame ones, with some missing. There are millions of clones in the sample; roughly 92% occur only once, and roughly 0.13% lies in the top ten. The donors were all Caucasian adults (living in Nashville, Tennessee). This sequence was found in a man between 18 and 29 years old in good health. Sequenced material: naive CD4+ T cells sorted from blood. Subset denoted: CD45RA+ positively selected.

The CDR3 reads CASSWGGTGNTEAFF. CDR3 nucleotide sequence: TGTGCCAGCAGCTGGGGAGGGACAGGGAACACTGAAGCTTTCTTT. The rearrangement uses TRBV5-6 and TRBJ1-1; 8 bases agree with TRBD1. In germline, CDR1 is SGHDT, CDR2 YYEEEE. J gave up 1 base and V 3 bases, and 5 bases lay outside the gene matches. This CDR3 spans 15 amino acids.